The rows below give T cell receptor beta chains drawn from one sample of a study of blood T cell repertoires in COVID-19. Clones were read by immunoSEQ multiplex PCR, and TCRdb kept only the in-frame ones, dropping some. Of 150,000 to 200,000 clones listed, roughly 90% are singletons. The sequenced sample was peripheral blood. Source of these receptors: a man between 60 and 75 years old with acute or convalescent COVID-19. The conserved cysteine and the conserved F or W are not part of the CDR3 here. Fields, in order: V gene, J gene, clone size, CDR3 protein. Not every row has a clone size; where given, it reads once, few, many or a size class.

>TRBV2|TRBJ2-1|.
ASSARGYPTYNEQF
>TRBV11-2|TRBJ1-5|.
ASSLDRALHQPQH
>TRBV5-6|TRBJ1-6|.
ASSPGQGYVSYNSPLH
>TRBV4-2|TRBJ2-3|few
ASSGGEGTDTQY
>TRBV29-1|TRBJ2-1|.
SVEDRGSGNEQF
>TRBV28|TRBJ1-2|.
ASSLLGGDGYT
>TRBV7-2|TRBJ1-6|once
ASSLDRESSYNSPLH
>TRBV3-1/TRBV3-2|TRBJ2-6|.
ASSQDFRRSGANVLT
>TRBV19|TRBJ2-1|once
ASSSLAIGDEQF
>TRBV4-1|TRBJ1-2|.
ASSQDHRESFYGYT
>TRBV18|TRBJ2-3|.
ASSPGRDTQY
>TRBV6-5|TRBJ1-5|.
ASSYRGDNQPQH
>TRBV9|TRBJ2-4|once
ASSGTGGAGNIQY
>TRBV7-2|TRBJ2-2|.
ASSLRRGRGAANTGELF
>TRBV27|TRBJ2-3|.
ASRSGEGGTQY
>TRBV9|TRBJ1-2|once
ASSEAGTGFYGYT
>TRBV5-5|TRBJ1-2|.
ASSPAAKTASYGYT
>TRBV7-2|TRBJ2-3|.
ASSLTRPPDTQY
>TRBV15|TRBJ2-2|.
ATSSPGQGYTGELF
>TRBV5-1|TRBJ2-3|.
ASSQTSSAGRTDTQY
>TRBV5-1|TRBJ2-1|.
ASSRSGIGNEQF
>TRBV15|TRBJ2-7|.
ATTRRRLFSYEQY
>TRBV19|TRBJ2-3|.
ASKGDWMSTQY
>TRBV7-8|TRBJ1-5|few
ASSHDRGQPQH
>TRBV5-1|TRBJ2-7|once
ASSLGERGLTYEQY
>TRBV10-2|TRBJ1-2|.
ASSPEPGQVV
>TRBV4-3|TRBJ2-7|.
ASSQEGRNSYEQY
>TRBV6-2/TRBV6-3|TRBJ2-1|.
ASSGGLAGGLPQF
>TRBV27|TRBJ1-6|.
ASSTRRSGTYNSPLH
>TRBV15|TRBJ2-1|.
ATSGWTGANNEQF
>TRBV6-5|TRBJ1-6|.
ASSSSGGGSPLH
>TRBV3-1/TRBV3-2|TRBJ2-7|.
ASSRAWTGYSEQY
>TRBV6-2/TRBV6-3|TRBJ2-5|.
ASSFRTGEETQY
>TRBV19|TRBJ1-1|once
ASSISAVTEAF
>TRBV5-1|TRBJ1-6|.
ASSLGQNYNSPLH
>TRBV7-9|TRBJ2-3|.
ASSSSGGRVDTQY
>TRBV24-1|TRBJ2-2|.
ATSDSGQYTGELF